The rows below give T cell receptor beta chains drawn from one sample of a study of post-analysis software for immune sequencing data. MiXCR was run by TCRdb on the PCR reads, yielding one entry per CDR3 protein. The repertoire holds 380,000 or so distinct CDR3 sequences, about a third seen once, with 10% to 15% in the top ten. Sequencing input: blood. The receptors originated from a girl between 10 and 17 years old with multiple sclerosis. Each CDR3 is given with its conserved first and last residue. A D gene is named only where the DNA matches it firmly. Size is omitted from some rows. Given values are once, few, many or a class for expanded clones.

j_call,d_call,v_call,clone_size,cdr3_nt,cdr3_aa
TRBJ1-1,-,TRBV5-1,-,TGCGCCAGCAGCTTGAAGGGTTTGGGAGACACTGAAGCTTTCTTT,CASSLKGLGDTEAFF
TRBJ2-7,TRBD1,TRBV11-2,few,TGTGCCAGCGGCACCTACCGGGACAGGGGTACCTACGAGCAGTACTTC,CASGTYRDRGTYEQYF
TRBJ2-4,TRBD2,TRBV10-2,few,TGCGCCAGCAGTGCTGCTAGCGGGGGGGCCGGGTTTCAGTACTTC,CASSAASGGAGFQYF
TRBJ2-7,-,TRBV5-1,few,TGCGCCAGCAGCCCCACCCATCTTCGGACGGATTCCTACGAGCAGTACTTC,CASSPTHLRTDSYEQYF
TRBJ2-2,TRBD1,TRBV6-6,few,TGTGCCAGCAGACCACAGGGGGCCGGGGAGCTGTTTTTT,CASRPQGAGELFF
TRBJ2-2,TRBD1,TRBV5-1,few,TGCGCCAGCAGCTGGGGACAGGGGAACACCGGGGAGCTGTTTTTT,CASSWGQGNTGELFF
TRBJ1-2,TRBD1,TRBV7-6,-,TGTGCCAGCAGCTTAGGGACAGGGGGCTGGGATGGCTACACCTTC,CASSLGTGGWDGYTF
TRBJ1-2,TRBD1,TRBV15,-,TGTGCCACCAGCAGTTCGACAGGGCCGCCAGGCTACACCTTC,CATSSSTGPPGYTF
TRBJ2-1,-,TRBV7-2,-,TGTGCCAGCAGCTCCCAATACTACAATGAGCAGTTCTTC,CASSSQYYNEQFF
TRBJ2-5,TRBD1,TRBV12-3/TRBV12-4,-,TGTGCCAGCAGACAGGGGTTCGGAGAGACCCAGTACTTC,CASRQGFGETQYF
TRBJ1-2,-,TRBV18,-,TGTGCCAGCTCCACAGCTGGGGACTATGGCTACACCTTC,CASSTAGDYGYTF
TRBJ2-3,-,TRBV3-1,-,TGTGCCAGCAGCCAAGTATTCCGAGATACGCAGTATTTT,CASSQVFRDTQYF
TRBJ2-1,-,TRBV7-9,few,TGTGCCAGCACCCTACTTCGGGGGCCCCACAATGAGCAGTTCTTC,CASTLLRGPHNEQFF
TRBJ2-5,TRBD2,TRBV25-1,few,TGTGCCAGCAGAGTTCTAGCGGGGGAAGGAGAGACCCAGTACTTC,CASRVLAGEGETQYF
TRBJ2-1,-,TRBV29-1,-,TGCAGCGTAGGACAAGGCTCCTACAATGAGCAGTTCTTC,CSVGQGSYNEQFF
TRBJ2-5,TRBD2,TRBV28,-,TGTGCCAGCAGTTTGGCTAGCGGGGGCCCCGGCGCGACCCAGTACTTC,CASSLASGGPGATQYF
TRBJ2-3,-,TRBV7-9,once,TGTGCCAGTAGCTCCAGACTAGAAGTCACAGATACGCGGTATTTT,CASSSRLEVTDTRYF
TRBJ2-7,-,TRBV11-2,many,TGTGCCAGCAGCTTAGCCAGGGTCCCCTACGAGCAGTACTTC,CASSLARVPYEQYF
TRBJ2-7,-,TRBV5-5,few,TGTGCCAGCAGCCCCCCGTACGGGATGAGCTACGAGCAGTACTTC,CASSPPYGMSYEQYF
TRBJ2-5,TRBD1,TRBV7-6,-,TGTGCCAGCAGCTCGACAGGGGCCGAGACCCAGTACTTC,CASSSTGAETQYF
TRBJ2-7,-,TRBV12-3/TRBV12-4,-,TGTGCCAGCAGTCTGGGCCCAGCCTACGAGCAGTACTTC,CASSLGPAYEQYF
TRBJ1-1,-,TRBV12-5,few,TGTGCTAGTGGTTTGAAATCGACAGACGAAGCTTTCTTT,CASGLKSTDEAFF
TRBJ2-4,-,TRBV7-9,-,TGTGCCAGCAGCTTAGATCCCGGACGGAAAAACATTCAGTACTTC,CASSLDPGRKNIQYF
TRBJ2-1,-,TRBV5-6,few,TGTGCCAGCAGCTCTCGGGGTGGCGGGAATGAGCAGTTCTTC,CASSSRGGGNEQFF